This TCR beta chain was identified in a study of prognosis after radiotherapy for stage I lung cancer. From genomic DNA, two-round multiplex PCR was used to amplify TCR beta CDR3. Each TRBV and TRBJ gene had its own primer in the first PCR round. TCRdb processed the multiplex PCR reads anew with MiXCR; each CDR3 protein has one entry. In the table there are 45,000 to 60,000 distinct CDR3 sequences, about 35% of which are singletons. This clonotype was recorded many times. Germline CDR1 reads SGHRS; CDR2 reads YFSETQ. The V end was cut by 3 bases, the J end by 2 bases, with 12 bases between. The CDR3 is 14 amino acids.

The receptor was derived from a donor over 45 with non-small cell lung cancer. The rearrangement uses TRBV5-1 and TRBJ2-7; either TRBD1 or TRBD2 may supply D (5 bases each). The specimen was PBMCs, collected before or after stereotactic body radiation therapy (not recorded which). The CDR3 DNA reads as TGCGCCAGCAGCTCGGGACCGACCGCCTACGAGCAGTACTTC. The encoded protein is CASSSGPTAYEQYF. Combining the CDR3 with reference TRBV5-1 and TRBJ2-7 gives the whole variable domain KAGVTQTPRYLIKTRGQQVTLSCSPISGHRSVSWYQQTPGQGLQFLFEYFSETQRNKGNFPGRFSGRQFSNSRSEMNVSTLELGDSALYLCASSSGPTAYEQYFGPGTRLTVT.